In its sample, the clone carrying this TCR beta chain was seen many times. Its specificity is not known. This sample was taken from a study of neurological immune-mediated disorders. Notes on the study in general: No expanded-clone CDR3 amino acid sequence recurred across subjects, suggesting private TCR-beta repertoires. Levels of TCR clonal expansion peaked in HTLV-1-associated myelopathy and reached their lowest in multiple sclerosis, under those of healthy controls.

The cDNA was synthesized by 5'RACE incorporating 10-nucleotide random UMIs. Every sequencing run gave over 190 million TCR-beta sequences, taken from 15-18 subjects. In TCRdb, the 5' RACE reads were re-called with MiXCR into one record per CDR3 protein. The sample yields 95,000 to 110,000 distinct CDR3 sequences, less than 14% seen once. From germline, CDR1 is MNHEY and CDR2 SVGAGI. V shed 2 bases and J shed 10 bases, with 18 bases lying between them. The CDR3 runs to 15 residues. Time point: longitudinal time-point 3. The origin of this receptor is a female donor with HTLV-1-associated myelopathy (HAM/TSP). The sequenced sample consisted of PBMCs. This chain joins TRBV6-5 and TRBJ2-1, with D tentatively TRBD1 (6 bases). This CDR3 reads CASSYQAGGFGEQFF. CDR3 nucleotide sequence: TGTGCCAGCAGTTACCAGGCTGGGGGCTTTGGCGAGCAGTTCTTC.